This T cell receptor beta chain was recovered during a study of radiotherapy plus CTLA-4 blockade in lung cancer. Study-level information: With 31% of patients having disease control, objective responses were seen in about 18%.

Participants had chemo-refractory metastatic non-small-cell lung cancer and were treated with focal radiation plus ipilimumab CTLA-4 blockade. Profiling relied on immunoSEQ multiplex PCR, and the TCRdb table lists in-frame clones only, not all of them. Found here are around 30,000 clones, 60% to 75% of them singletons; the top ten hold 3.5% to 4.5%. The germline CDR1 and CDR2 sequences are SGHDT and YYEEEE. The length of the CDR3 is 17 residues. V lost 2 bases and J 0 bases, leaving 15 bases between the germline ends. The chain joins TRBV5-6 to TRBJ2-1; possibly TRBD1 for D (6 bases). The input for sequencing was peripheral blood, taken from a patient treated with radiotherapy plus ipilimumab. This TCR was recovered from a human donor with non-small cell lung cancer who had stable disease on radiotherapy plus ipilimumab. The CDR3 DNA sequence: TGTGCCAGCAGCTTAGAGACAGGATTCGGCTCCTACAATGAGCAGTTCTTC. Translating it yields CASSLETGFGSYNEQFF.